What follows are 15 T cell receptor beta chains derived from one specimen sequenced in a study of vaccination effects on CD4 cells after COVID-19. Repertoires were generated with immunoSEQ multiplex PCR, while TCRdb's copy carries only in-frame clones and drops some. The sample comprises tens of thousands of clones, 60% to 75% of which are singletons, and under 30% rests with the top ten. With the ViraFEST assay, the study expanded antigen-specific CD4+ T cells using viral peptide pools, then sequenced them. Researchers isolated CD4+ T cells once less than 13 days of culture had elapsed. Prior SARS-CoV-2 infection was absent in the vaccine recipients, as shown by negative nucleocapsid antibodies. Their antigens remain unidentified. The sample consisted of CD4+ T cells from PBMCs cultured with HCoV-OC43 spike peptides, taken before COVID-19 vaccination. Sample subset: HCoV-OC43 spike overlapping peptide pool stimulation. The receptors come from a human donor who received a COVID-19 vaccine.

The CDR3: CASSPGQGGTEAFF. CDR3 DNA sequence: TGTGCCAGCAGCCCTGGACAGGGAGGAACTGAAGCTTTCTTT. The V gene is TRBV7-3, the J gene TRBJ1-1; 8 bases are a match to TRBD1. The germline V gene has CDR1 SGHTA and CDR2 FQGTGA. J lost 5 bases, V lost 5 bases, and 7 bases had no gene match. The length of the CDR3 is 14 residues.

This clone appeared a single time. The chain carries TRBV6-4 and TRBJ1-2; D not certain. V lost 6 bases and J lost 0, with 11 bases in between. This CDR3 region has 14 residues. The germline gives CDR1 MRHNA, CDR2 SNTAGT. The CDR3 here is CASSPSLANYGYTF. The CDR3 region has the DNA TGTGCCAGCAGCCCGTCCCTAGCTAACTATGGCTACACCTTC.

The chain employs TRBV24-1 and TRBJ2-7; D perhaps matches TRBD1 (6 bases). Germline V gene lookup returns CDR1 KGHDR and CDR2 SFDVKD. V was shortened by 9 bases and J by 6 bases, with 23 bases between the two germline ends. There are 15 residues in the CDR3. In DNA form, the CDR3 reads TGTGCCACCGTGACCCGGAACAGGGTCCTCCTCGAGCAGTACTTC. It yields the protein CATVTRNRVLLEQYF.

This chain's CDR3 is CASSQESTSTDTQYF. The CDR3 DNA is TGTGCCAGCAGCCAAGAATCCACGAGCACAGATACGCAGTATTTT. The V gene is TRBV4-2, the J gene TRBJ2-3, with unresolved D. Germline V CDR1 and CDR2: LGHNA, YNFKEQ. This CDR3 spans 15 amino acids. Trimming left V 0 bases short and J 0 bases short, with 7 bases between.

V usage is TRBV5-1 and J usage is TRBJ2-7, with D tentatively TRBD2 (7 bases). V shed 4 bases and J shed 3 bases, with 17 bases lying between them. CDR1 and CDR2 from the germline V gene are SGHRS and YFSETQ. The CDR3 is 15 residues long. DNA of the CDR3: TGCGCCAGCAGCCCGGGGGAGGGCAGGGGCTACGAGCAGTACTTC. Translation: CASSPGEGRGYEQYF.

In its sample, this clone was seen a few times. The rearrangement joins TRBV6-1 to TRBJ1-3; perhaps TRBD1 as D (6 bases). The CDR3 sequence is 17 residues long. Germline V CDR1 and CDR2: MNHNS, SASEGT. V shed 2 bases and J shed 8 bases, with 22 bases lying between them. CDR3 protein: CASSEPVWLAGADTIYF. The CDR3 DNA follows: TGTGCCAGCAGTGAACCCGTTTGGTTAGCAGGGGCGGACACCATATATTTT.

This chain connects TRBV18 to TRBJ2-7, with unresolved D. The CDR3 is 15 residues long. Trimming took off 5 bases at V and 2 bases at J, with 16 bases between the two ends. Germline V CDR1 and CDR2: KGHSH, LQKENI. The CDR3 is CASSSWVDGTYEQYF. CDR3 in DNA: TGTGCCAGCTCAAGCTGGGTGGACGGTACCTACGAGCAGTACTTC. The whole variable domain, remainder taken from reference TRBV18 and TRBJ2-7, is NAGVMQNPRHLVRRRGQEARLRCSPMKGHSHVYWYRQLPEEGLKFMVYLQKENIIDESGMPKERFSAEFPKEGPSILRIQQVVRGDSAAYFCASSSWVDGTYEQYFGPGTRLTVT.

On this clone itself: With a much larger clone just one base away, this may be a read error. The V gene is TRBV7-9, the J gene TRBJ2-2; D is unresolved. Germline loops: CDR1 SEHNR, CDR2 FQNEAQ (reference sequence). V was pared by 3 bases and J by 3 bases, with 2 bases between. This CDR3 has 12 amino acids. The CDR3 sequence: CASSLDTGELFF. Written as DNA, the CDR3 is TGTGCCAGCAGCTTGGACACCGGGGAGCTGTTTTTT.

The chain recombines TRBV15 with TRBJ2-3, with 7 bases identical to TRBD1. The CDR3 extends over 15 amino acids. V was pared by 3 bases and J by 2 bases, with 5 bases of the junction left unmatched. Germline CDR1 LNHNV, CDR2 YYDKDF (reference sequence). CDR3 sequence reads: CATSRGTAYTDTQYF. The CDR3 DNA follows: TGTGCCACCAGCAGGGGGACAGCCTACACAGATACGCAGTATTTT.

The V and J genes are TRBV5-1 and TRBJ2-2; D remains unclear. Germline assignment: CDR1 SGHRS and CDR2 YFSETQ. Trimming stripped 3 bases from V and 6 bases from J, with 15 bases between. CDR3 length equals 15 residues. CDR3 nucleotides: TGCGCCAGCAGCTCAACCCAAGGTGGGGCCGGGGAGCTGTTTTTT. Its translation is CASSSTQGGAGELFF.

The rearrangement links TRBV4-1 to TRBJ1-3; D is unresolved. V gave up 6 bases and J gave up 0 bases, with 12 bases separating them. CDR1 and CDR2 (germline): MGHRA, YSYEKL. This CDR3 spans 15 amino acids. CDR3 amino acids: CASSNPGYSGNTIYF. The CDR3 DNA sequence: TGCGCCAGCAGTAATCCAGGATACTCTGGAAACACCATATATTTT.

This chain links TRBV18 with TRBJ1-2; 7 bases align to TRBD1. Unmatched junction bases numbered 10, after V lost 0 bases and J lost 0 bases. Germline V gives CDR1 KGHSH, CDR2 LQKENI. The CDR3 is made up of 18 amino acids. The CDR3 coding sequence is TGTGCCAGCTCACCACCGTTAACGGACAGGAGATCTAACTATGGCTACACCTTC. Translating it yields CASSPPLTDRRSNYGYTF. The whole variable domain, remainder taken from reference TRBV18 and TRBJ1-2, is NAGVMQNPRHLVRRRGQEARLRCSPMKGHSHVYWYRQLPEEGLKFMVYLQKENIIDESGMPKERFSAEFPKEGPSILRIQQVVRGDSAAYFCASSPPLTDRRSNYGYTFGSGTRLTVV.

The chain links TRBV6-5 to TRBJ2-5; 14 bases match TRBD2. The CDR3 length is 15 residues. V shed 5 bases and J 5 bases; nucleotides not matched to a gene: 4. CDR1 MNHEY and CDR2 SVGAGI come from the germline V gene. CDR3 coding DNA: TGTGCCAGCAGTCGACTAGCGGGAGGGGGGGAGACCCAGTACTTC. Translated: CASSRLAGGGETQYF.

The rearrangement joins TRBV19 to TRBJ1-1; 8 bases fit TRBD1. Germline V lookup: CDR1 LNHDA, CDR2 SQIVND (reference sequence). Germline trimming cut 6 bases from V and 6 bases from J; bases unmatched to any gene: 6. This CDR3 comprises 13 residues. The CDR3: CASSRQGYSEAFF. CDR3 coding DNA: TGTGCCAGTAGCCGACAGGGGTACTCTGAAGCTTTCTTT.

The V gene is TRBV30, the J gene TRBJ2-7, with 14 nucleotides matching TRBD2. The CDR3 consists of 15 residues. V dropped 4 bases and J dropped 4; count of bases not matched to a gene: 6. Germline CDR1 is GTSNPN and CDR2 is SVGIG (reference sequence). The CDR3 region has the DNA TGTGCCTGGACTCACTGGACTAGCGGGAGGTACGAGCAGTACTTC. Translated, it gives CAWTHWTSGRYEQYF.